This T cell receptor (beta chain) is from a study of cytotoxic CD8 clonotypes in ibrutinib-treated CLL. Study in general: After a median of around 70 months, roughly 14 patients stayed remitted and some 12 progressed; responses had been partial in some 25 and complete in 2. Overall study results and limits: Samples from sustained-remission and progressing patients were taken at different times. Public clonotypes showed up rarely, and on treatment they shrank or held steady. Baseline clonality, higher than in age-matched healthy donors, tracked circulating CD8+ T-cell counts.

On this clone itself: Its specificity is not known.

CDR3 length equals 12 residues. TCRdb keeps only in-frame clones here, not all; method: immunoSEQ multiplex PCR. The sample carries 110,000 to 150,000 clones, roughly three quarters recorded once. The rearrangement uses TRBV21-1 and TRBJ2-6. TRBV21-1 is flagged as a pseudogene. The TCR sequence derives from a human donor with chronic lymphocytic leukemia. This sample comprised PBMCs, obtained after 12 months of ibrutinib treatment. CDR3 coding DNA: TGTGCCAGCAGCAGAGGGGCCAACGTCCTGACTTTC. Translating gives CASSRGANVLTF.